This is a list of T cell receptor beta chains from one sample in a study of T cells in Graves' hyperthyroidism and ophthalmopathy. From the multiplex PCR reads, TCRdb called clonotypes with MiXCR, one entry per CDR3 protein. This table has over 200,000 distinct CDR3 sequences, about 15% appearing once. Sequencing used blood. Receptors were obtained from a man over 45 with Graves' hyperthyroidism. The CDR3 runs from the conserved cysteine through the conserved F or W. A D gene is named only where the DNA matches it firmly. The size of a clone is reported for some rows only, either as once, few or many, or as a class for expanded clones.

v_gene: TRBV11-2; j_gene: TRBJ1-1; d_gene: -; abundance: -; CDR3nt: TGTGCCAGCACCGAGCAGCTTAACCCCCAGGGGCTTACTGAAGCTTTCTTT; CDR3aa: CASTEQLNPQGLTEAFF
v_gene: TRBV12-3/TRBV12-4; j_gene: TRBJ2-7; d_gene: -; abundance: many; CDR3nt: TGTGCCAGCAGTCCCCCCCCAGGGATATACGAGCAGTACTTC; CDR3aa: CASSPPPGIYEQYF
v_gene: TRBV6-1; j_gene: TRBJ1-2; d_gene: TRBD1; abundance: -; CDR3nt: TGTGCCAGCAGATTCATGAACAGGGGAGGCTACACCTTC; CDR3aa: CASRFMNRGGYTF
v_gene: TRBV4-3; j_gene: TRBJ2-3; d_gene: TRBD2; abundance: -; CDR3nt: TGCGCCAGCAGCCAAGAAGGGGTCTTAGCGGGAGGAAAAGATACGCAGTATTTT; CDR3aa: CASSQEGVLAGGKDTQYF
v_gene: TRBV7-8; j_gene: TRBJ2-5; d_gene: -; abundance: many; CDR3nt: TGTGCCAGCAGCTTAAGGCAGGGAAAAGAGACCCAGTACTTC; CDR3aa: CASSLRQGKETQYF
v_gene: TRBV28; j_gene: TRBJ2-4; d_gene: -; abundance: few; CDR3nt: TGTGCCAGCAGTTGGGCGGATACAGGGCGAAACATTCAGCACTTC; CDR3aa: CASSWADTGRNIQHF
v_gene: TRBV3-1; j_gene: TRBJ2-1; d_gene: -; abundance: many; CDR3nt: TGTGCCAGCAGCCAAGACATAGCTAATGAGCAGTTCTTC; CDR3aa: CASSQDIANEQFF
v_gene: TRBV5-4; j_gene: TRBJ2-7; d_gene: -; abundance: -; CDR3nt: TGTGCCAGCAGACCTGGAGGGTTGTCTTCCGAGCAGTACTTC; CDR3aa: CASRPGGLSSEQYF
v_gene: TRBV6-1; j_gene: TRBJ2-5; d_gene: -; abundance: many; CDR3nt: TGTGCCAGCAGTGAATATACAGGGCCGGAGACCCAGTACTTC; CDR3aa: CASSEYTGPETQYF
v_gene: TRBV7-9; j_gene: TRBJ1-2; d_gene: TRBD1; abundance: -; CDR3nt: TGTGCCAGCAGCTTAGCGACAGGGGTCCTTGGCTACACCTTC; CDR3aa: CASSLATGVLGYTF
v_gene: TRBV28; j_gene: TRBJ2-1; d_gene: TRBD2; abundance: many; CDR3nt: TGTGCCAGCAGTTTATTGGCTACTAGCGGGGTCGAGGGTGAGCAGTTCTTC; CDR3aa: CASSLLATSGVEGEQFF
v_gene: TRBV10-3; j_gene: TRBJ1-2; d_gene: -; abundance: many; CDR3nt: TGTGCCATCAGTGAGACCTCAGGATGGGGCTACACCTTC; CDR3aa: CAISETSGWGYTF
v_gene: TRBV4-1; j_gene: TRBJ2-7; d_gene: TRBD2; abundance: many; CDR3nt: TGCGCCAGCAGCCAAGAGCTAGCGGGAAGATCCTACGAGCAGTACTTC; CDR3aa: CASSQELAGRSYEQYF
v_gene: TRBV5-1; j_gene: TRBJ2-3; d_gene: -; abundance: few; CDR3nt: TGCGCCAGCAGCCCATTAGGAGGGGGGGCAGATACGCAGTATTTT; CDR3aa: CASSPLGGGADTQYF
v_gene: TRBV30; j_gene: TRBJ2-3; d_gene: TRBD1; abundance: many; CDR3nt: TGTGCCTGGACTCCCGGGACAGGGGGCTGGACAGATACGCAGTATTTT; CDR3aa: CAWTPGTGGWTDTQYF
v_gene: TRBV7-9; j_gene: TRBJ2-7; d_gene: TRBD2; abundance: many; CDR3nt: TGTGCCAGCTCACCTCCTAGCGGGGGTTCCTACGAGCAGTACTTC; CDR3aa: CASSPPSGGSYEQYF
v_gene: TRBV2; j_gene: TRBJ1-2; d_gene: TRBD1; abundance: -; CDR3nt: TGTGCCAGCATCGTAACAGGGGGCAACTATGGCTACACCTTC; CDR3aa: CASIVTGGNYGYTF
v_gene: TRBV28; j_gene: TRBJ2-1; d_gene: -; abundance: many; CDR3nt: TGTGCCAGCAACAGGGACTACTACAATGAGCAGTTCTTC; CDR3aa: CASNRDYYNEQFF
v_gene: TRBV7-9; j_gene: TRBJ1-6; d_gene: -; abundance: few; CDR3nt: TGTGCCAGCAGCTTAAACACTCAGAGGGATTCACCCCTCCACTTT; CDR3aa: CASSLNTQRDSPLHF
v_gene: TRBV6-6; j_gene: TRBJ2-1; d_gene: -; abundance: many; CDR3nt: TGTGCCAGCAGTTACTCGATTCTCCACAATGAGCAGTTCTTC; CDR3aa: CASSYSILHNEQFF
v_gene: TRBV6-1; j_gene: TRBJ2-7; d_gene: -; abundance: -; CDR3nt: TGTGCCAGCAGTGAAGGACAGAAAAGGCCGTACTTC; CDR3aa: CASSEGQKRPYF
v_gene: TRBV20-1; j_gene: TRBJ2-1; d_gene: TRBD2; abundance: many; CDR3nt: TGCAGTGCTCCTGGGACTAGCGGGAGTTTGCATGGTGAGCAGTTCTTC; CDR3aa: CSAPGTSGSLHGEQFF
v_gene: TRBV7-3; j_gene: TRBJ2-1; d_gene: -; abundance: few; CDR3nt: TGTGCCAGCAGCCAAGACAGCTACTACAATGAGCAGTTCTTC; CDR3aa: CASSQDSYYNEQFF
v_gene: TRBV2; j_gene: TRBJ2-5; d_gene: -; abundance: few; CDR3nt: TGTGCCAGCAGTGGAACACCGCGGGAGACCCAGTACTTC; CDR3aa: CASSGTPRETQYF
v_gene: TRBV6-1; j_gene: TRBJ2-5; d_gene: -; abundance: few; CDR3nt: TGTGCCAGCAGTGGCAGCAGGGGGGGAAGGGAGACCCAGTACTTC; CDR3aa: CASSGSRGGRETQYF
v_gene: TRBV7-9; j_gene: TRBJ1-1; d_gene: -; abundance: many; CDR3nt: TGTGCCAGCAGCTTAGGCCTTTCTGGCACTGAAGCTTTCTTT; CDR3aa: CASSLGLSGTEAFF
v_gene: TRBV14; j_gene: TRBJ2-5; d_gene: TRBD2; abundance: many; CDR3nt: TGTGCCAGCAGCCTCGGACTAGCGGGAGCGTTCGGAGAGACCCAGTACTTC; CDR3aa: CASSLGLAGAFGETQYF
v_gene: TRBV7-2; j_gene: TRBJ2-1; d_gene: TRBD2; abundance: -; CDR3nt: TGTGCCAGCAGCCGGACTAGCGGGCTTTACAATGAGCAGTTCTTC; CDR3aa: CASSRTSGLYNEQFF
v_gene: TRBV5-1; j_gene: TRBJ2-1; d_gene: TRBD2; abundance: many; CDR3nt: TGCGCCAGCAGCCCGACTAGCGGGAGGGCCGGAAATGAGCAGTTCTTC; CDR3aa: CASSPTSGRAGNEQFF
v_gene: TRBV3-1; j_gene: TRBJ2-1; d_gene: -; abundance: many; CDR3nt: TGTGCCAGCAGCCAAGGGTTTTCTAGCGACCGGCAGTTCTTC; CDR3aa: CASSQGFSSDRQFF
v_gene: TRBV28; j_gene: TRBJ2-3; d_gene: -; abundance: many; CDR3nt: TGTGCCAGCAGTCTAACGGGGAGCGCGCAAAGCACAGATACGCAGTATTTT; CDR3aa: CASSLTGSAQSTDTQYF
v_gene: TRBV6-5; j_gene: TRBJ1-2; d_gene: TRBD1; abundance: many; CDR3nt: TGTGCCAGCAGTTACAATGTCCTCCGGGACAGGGATCTTTGGGGCTACACCTTC; CDR3aa: CASSYNVLRDRDLWGYTF
v_gene: TRBV7-2; j_gene: TRBJ2-7; d_gene: -; abundance: -; CDR3nt: TGTGCCAGCAGCGTACATAGGGGCGAGCAGTACTTC; CDR3aa: CASSVHRGEQYF
v_gene: TRBV19; j_gene: TRBJ1-1; d_gene: -; abundance: -; CDR3nt: TGTGCCAGTAGTATCTGGGAGAACACTGAAGCTTTCTTT; CDR3aa: CASSIWENTEAFF
v_gene: TRBV2; j_gene: TRBJ1-4; d_gene: -; abundance: many; CDR3nt: TGTGCCAGCAGTGAAACCGGGGGGCATAATGAAAAACTGTTTTTT; CDR3aa: CASSETGGHNEKLFF